These T cell receptor beta chains were read from a single sample in a study of blood T cell repertoires in COVID-19. Using immunoSEQ multiplex PCR, the repertoire was profiled, and TCRdb retains in-frame clones only, with some absent. The sample lists about 180,000 clones, 87% occurring once. The sequenced material came from peripheral blood. These TCRs come from a man aged 35 to 55 with active or convalescent COVID-19. The CDR3 runs from the conserved cysteine through the conserved F or W. D genes are given only for firm matches. Clone size is shown for a subset of rows, as once, few, many or a class of expanded clone.

j_gene: TRBJ1-1; v_gene: TRBV10-3; abundance: NA; d_gene: NA; CDR3nt: TGTGCCATCAGCGACTCAGTGAACACTGAAGCTTTCTTT; CDR3aa: CAISDSVNTEAFF
j_gene: TRBJ1-1; v_gene: TRBV10-1; abundance: NA; d_gene: TRBD1; CDR3nt: TGCGCCAGCAGTGAGCGAGGGCCCGGGACAGGAGACACTGAAGCTTTCTTT; CDR3aa: CASSERGPGTGDTEAFF
j_gene: TRBJ2-7; v_gene: TRBV4-1; abundance: NA; d_gene: NA; CDR3nt: TGCGCCAGCAGCCAAGGTCCGACTGGGGGCCCTATAGACGAGCAGTACTTC; CDR3aa: CASSQGPTGGPIDEQYF
j_gene: TRBJ1-1; v_gene: TRBV2; abundance: few; d_gene: TRBD1; CDR3nt: TGTGCCAGCAGTGAAGGACAGGGGGCGATGAACACTGAAGCTTTCTTT; CDR3aa: CASSEGQGAMNTEAFF
j_gene: TRBJ1-1; v_gene: TRBV20-1; abundance: NA; d_gene: NA; CDR3nt: TGCAGTGCTAGCCCAGGTGTGGAAGCTTTCTTT; CDR3aa: CSASPGVEAFF
j_gene: TRBJ1-4; v_gene: TRBV5-1; abundance: NA; d_gene: NA; CDR3nt: TGCGCCAGCAGCTTGGATGGGGCGTGGGCTGAAAAACTGTTTTTT; CDR3aa: CASSLDGAWAEKLFF
j_gene: TRBJ2-3; v_gene: TRBV11-3; abundance: NA; d_gene: TRBD2; CDR3nt: TGTGCCAGCAGCTTAGGCCGGGGAACTAGCGGGGCCACAGATACGCAGTATTTT; CDR3aa: CASSLGRGTSGATDTQYF
j_gene: TRBJ1-4; v_gene: TRBV12-2; abundance: NA; d_gene: NA; CDR3nt: TGTGCAAGTCGCTCCCAGGGGTCTAGAGCAACTAATGAAAAACTGTTTTTT; CDR3aa: CASRSQGSRATNEKLFF
j_gene: TRBJ1-1; v_gene: TRBV6-5; abundance: few; d_gene: TRBD1; CDR3nt: TGTGCCGCCAGGACAGGGCTGAACACTGAAGCTTTCTTT; CDR3aa: CAARTGLNTEAFF
j_gene: TRBJ2-3; v_gene: TRBV5-1; abundance: NA; d_gene: TRBD2; CDR3nt: TGCGCCAGCAGCCCGGTGGGGACTAGCGGACGGAGCACAGATACGCAGTATTTT; CDR3aa: CASSPVGTSGRSTDTQYF
j_gene: TRBJ2-1; v_gene: TRBV7-2; abundance: NA; d_gene: NA; CDR3nt: TGTGCCAGCAGCTTAGAAGCTCGATTTGGACAGACAACCTACAATGAGCAGTTCTTC; CDR3aa: CASSLEARFGQTTYNEQFF
j_gene: TRBJ1-4; v_gene: TRBV6-2/TRBV6-3; abundance: NA; d_gene: TRBD1; CDR3nt: TGTGCCAGCAGTTACGGACCAGGGGGCTTCGGCGAAAAACTGTTTTTT; CDR3aa: CASSYGPGGFGEKLFF
j_gene: TRBJ2-7; v_gene: TRBV7-6; abundance: NA; d_gene: NA; CDR3nt: TGTGCCAGCAGCTTAGGAGGAGGTTCCTACGAGCAGTACTTC; CDR3aa: CASSLGGGSYEQYF
j_gene: TRBJ2-4; v_gene: TRBV28; abundance: NA; d_gene: TRBD2; CDR3nt: TGTGCCAGCAGTTCCCGGGATAGCGGGGGCTGGGGCATTCAGTACTTC; CDR3aa: CASSSRDSGGWGIQYF
j_gene: TRBJ2-2; v_gene: TRBV6-1; abundance: NA; d_gene: TRBD1; CDR3nt: TGTGCCAGCAGTGAATTGCTGGGAGGGACAGGGTATTTTTCCGGGGAGCTGTTTTTT; CDR3aa: CASSELLGGTGYFSGELFF
j_gene: TRBJ1-1; v_gene: TRBV6-2/TRBV6-3; abundance: NA; d_gene: NA; CDR3nt: TGTGCCAGCAGTTACTCACTTAACACTGAAGCTTTCTTT; CDR3aa: CASSYSLNTEAFF
j_gene: TRBJ1-1; v_gene: TRBV28; abundance: NA; d_gene: TRBD1; CDR3nt: TGTGCCAGCAGCGGCAGGGGGCGAATGAACACTGAAGCTTTCTTT; CDR3aa: CASSGRGRMNTEAFF
j_gene: TRBJ1-3; v_gene: TRBV2; abundance: NA; d_gene: NA; CDR3nt: TGTGCCAGCAGTGAAGCGCTTCCGGTTTTTGGAAACACCATATATTTT; CDR3aa: CASSEALPVFGNTIYF
j_gene: TRBJ2-7; v_gene: TRBV5-4; abundance: NA; d_gene: TRBD2; CDR3nt: TGTGCCAGCAGCACCGGGACTAGAAGTCTGGCCGAGCAGTACTTC; CDR3aa: CASSTGTRSLAEQYF
j_gene: TRBJ1-6; v_gene: TRBV5-1; abundance: NA; d_gene: NA; CDR3nt: TGCGCCAGCAGCTTGGGGAGGGATATCTCCCAAGGTTCACCCCTCCACTTT; CDR3aa: CASSLGRDISQGSPLHF
j_gene: TRBJ2-1; v_gene: TRBV12-5; abundance: NA; d_gene: NA; CDR3nt: TGTGCTAGTGGTTTACGCAGGAACTCCTACAATGAGCAGTTCTTC; CDR3aa: CASGLRRNSYNEQFF
j_gene: TRBJ1-1; v_gene: TRBV29-1; abundance: NA; d_gene: NA; CDR3nt: TGCAGCGCATCCAAGAGCGGGACTGAAGCTTTCTTT; CDR3aa: CSASKSGTEAFF
j_gene: TRBJ1-2; v_gene: TRBV12-1; abundance: few; d_gene: NA; CDR3nt: TGTGCCAGCCTACAAGCCATGACAGACTCTTTAGGCTACACCTTC; CDR3aa: CASLQAMTDSLGYTF
j_gene: TRBJ1-2; v_gene: TRBV2; abundance: NA; d_gene: NA; CDR3nt: TGTGCCAGCAGTTCACACAGGGATAACTATGGCTACACCTTC; CDR3aa: CASSSHRDNYGYTF
j_gene: TRBJ2-7; v_gene: TRBV5-1; abundance: NA; d_gene: NA; CDR3nt: TGCGCCAGCAGCTTGGGGGGGACTGTTTACGAGCAGTACTTC; CDR3aa: CASSLGGTVYEQYF
j_gene: TRBJ2-3; v_gene: TRBV24-1; abundance: NA; d_gene: NA; CDR3nt: TGTGCCACCAGTGGAACAACACAGGGAGATACGCAGTATTTT; CDR3aa: CATSGTTQGDTQYF
j_gene: TRBJ1-2; v_gene: TRBV9; abundance: NA; d_gene: NA; CDR3nt: TGTGCCTCAGGGAATCTACGAGGCTACACCTTC; CDR3aa: CASGNLRGYTF
j_gene: TRBJ1-1; v_gene: TRBV6-5; abundance: NA; d_gene: NA; CDR3nt: TGTGCCAGCAGTTCCCGGGGTCGTGAAGCTTTCTTT; CDR3aa: CASSSRGREAFF
j_gene: TRBJ2-3; v_gene: TRBV2; abundance: NA; d_gene: TRBD2; CDR3nt: TGTGCCAGCAGGGGTGGGGTAGCGGGGGCCCTTAGCACAGATACGCAGTATTTT; CDR3aa: CASRGGVAGALSTDTQYF
j_gene: TRBJ1-1; v_gene: TRBV10-2; abundance: NA; d_gene: TRBD1; CDR3nt: TGCGCCAGCACTATGGGACAGTACACCGAAGCTTTCTTT; CDR3aa: CASTMGQYTEAFF
j_gene: TRBJ2-1; v_gene: TRBV4-1; abundance: NA; d_gene: NA; CDR3nt: TGCGCCAGCAGCCAAGATTGGGCTGGGACCAGACAGGAGAAGCAGTTCTTC; CDR3aa: CASSQDWAGTRQEKQFF
j_gene: TRBJ2-1; v_gene: TRBV5-6; abundance: few; d_gene: TRBD2; CDR3nt: TGTGCCAGCAGCCGCCGGACTAGCGGGGTTGCGGGAGGTGAGCAGTTCTTC; CDR3aa: CASSRRTSGVAGGEQFF
j_gene: TRBJ1-2; v_gene: TRBV7-3; abundance: NA; d_gene: NA; CDR3nt: TGTGCCAGCAGCTTAAGCGGCAGGGGAACCTATGGCTACACCTTC; CDR3aa: CASSLSGRGTYGYTF
j_gene: TRBJ1-5; v_gene: TRBV7-3; abundance: once; d_gene: NA; CDR3nt: TGTGCCAGCAGCCCCCCCCCAGGGCCCCATCAGCCCCAGCATTTT; CDR3aa: CASSPPPGPHQPQHF
j_gene: TRBJ1-3; v_gene: TRBV5-5; abundance: NA; d_gene: NA; CDR3nt: TGTGCCAGCAGCGCAGGGGTGGGAAACACCATATATTTT; CDR3aa: CASSAGVGNTIYF
j_gene: TRBJ1-6; v_gene: TRBV5-4; abundance: NA; d_gene: NA; CDR3nt: TGTGCCAGCAGCTTGTTGGGGGCCGGGGCCGGTTCTCCCCTCCACTTT; CDR3aa: CASSLLGAGAGSPLHF
j_gene: TRBJ1-3; v_gene: TRBV29-1; abundance: NA; d_gene: TRBD1; CDR3nt: TGCAGCGTGCAGACAGGGGGAAACACCATATATTTT; CDR3aa: CSVQTGGNTIYF
j_gene: TRBJ1-4; v_gene: TRBV6-5; abundance: NA; d_gene: TRBD1; CDR3nt: TGTGCCAGCAGGCCCACAGGGGGCCGTTACGAAAAACTGTTTTTT; CDR3aa: CASRPTGGRYEKLFF